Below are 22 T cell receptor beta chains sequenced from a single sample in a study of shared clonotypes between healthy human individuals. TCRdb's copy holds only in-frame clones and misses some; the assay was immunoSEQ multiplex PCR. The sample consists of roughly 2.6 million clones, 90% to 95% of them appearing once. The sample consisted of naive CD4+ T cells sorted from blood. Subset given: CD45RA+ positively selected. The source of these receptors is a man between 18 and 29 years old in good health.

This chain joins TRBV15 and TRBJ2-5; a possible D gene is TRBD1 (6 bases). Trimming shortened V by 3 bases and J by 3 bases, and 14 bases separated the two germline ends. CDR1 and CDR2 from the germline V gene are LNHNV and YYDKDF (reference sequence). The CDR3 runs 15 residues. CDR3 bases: TGTGCCACCAGCAGTTGGGGCAGGGGAGAAGAGACCCAGTACTTC. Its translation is CATSSWGRGEETQYF.

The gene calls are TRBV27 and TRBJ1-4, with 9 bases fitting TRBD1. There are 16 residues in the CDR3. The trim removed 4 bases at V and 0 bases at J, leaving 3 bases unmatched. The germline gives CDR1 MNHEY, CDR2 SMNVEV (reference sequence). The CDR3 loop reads CASSSRQGATNEKLFF. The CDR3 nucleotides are TGTGCCAGCAGTTCCCGACAGGGGGCAACTAATGAAAAACTGTTTTTT.

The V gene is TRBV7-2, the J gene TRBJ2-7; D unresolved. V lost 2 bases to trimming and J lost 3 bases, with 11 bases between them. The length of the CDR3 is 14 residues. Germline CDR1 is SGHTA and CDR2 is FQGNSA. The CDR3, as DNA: TGTGCCAGCAGCTTATTGGGCAGGTTCTACGAGCAGTACTTC. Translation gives CASSLLGRFYEQYF. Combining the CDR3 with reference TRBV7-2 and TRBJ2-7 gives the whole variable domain GAGVSQSPSNKVTEKGKDVELRCDPISGHTALYWYRQSLGQGLEFLIYFQGNSAPDKSGLPSDRFSAERTGGSVSTLTIQRTQQEDSAVYLCASSLLGRFYEQYFGPGTRLTVT.

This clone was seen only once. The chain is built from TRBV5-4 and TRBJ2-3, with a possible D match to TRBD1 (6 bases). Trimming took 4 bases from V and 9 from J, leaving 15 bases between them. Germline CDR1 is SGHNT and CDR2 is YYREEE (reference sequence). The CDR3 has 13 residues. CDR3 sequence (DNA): TGTGCCAGCAGCCCGGACATCACAGGGACGCAGTATTTT. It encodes CASSPDITGTQYF.

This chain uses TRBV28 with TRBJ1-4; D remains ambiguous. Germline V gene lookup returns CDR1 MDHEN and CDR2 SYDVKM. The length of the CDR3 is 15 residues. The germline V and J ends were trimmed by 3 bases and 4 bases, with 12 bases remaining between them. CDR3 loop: CASSFPGSHNEKLFF. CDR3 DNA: TGTGCCAGCAGTTTCCCCGGAAGCCATAATGAAAAACTGTTTTTT.

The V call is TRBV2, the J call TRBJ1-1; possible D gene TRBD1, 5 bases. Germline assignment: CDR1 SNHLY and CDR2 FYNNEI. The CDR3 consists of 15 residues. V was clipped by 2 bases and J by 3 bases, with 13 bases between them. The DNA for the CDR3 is TGTGCCAGCAGTGAAAAAGAGACAGTGCACACTGAAGCTTTCTTT. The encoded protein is CASSEKETVHTEAFF.

The chain's CDR3 is CASSEAPRLAPNEQFF. CDR3 nucleotide sequence: TGTGCCAGCAGTGAAGCGCCCAGACTAGCTCCCAATGAGCAGTTCTTC. The V and J genes are TRBV2 and TRBJ2-1; TRBD2 matches 7 bases. Trimming at V came to 0 bases and at J to 6 bases, leaving 8 bases not matched to a gene. The CDR3 extends over 16 amino acids. The V gene's germline CDR1 is SNHLY and CDR2 FYNNEI.

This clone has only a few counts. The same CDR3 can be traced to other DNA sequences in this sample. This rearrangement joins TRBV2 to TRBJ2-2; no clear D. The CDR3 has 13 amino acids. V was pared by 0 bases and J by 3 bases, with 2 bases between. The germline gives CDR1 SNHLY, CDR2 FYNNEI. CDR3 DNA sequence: TGTGCCAGCAGTGAAGCGTACACCGGGGAGCTGTTTTTT. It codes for CASSEAYTGELFF.

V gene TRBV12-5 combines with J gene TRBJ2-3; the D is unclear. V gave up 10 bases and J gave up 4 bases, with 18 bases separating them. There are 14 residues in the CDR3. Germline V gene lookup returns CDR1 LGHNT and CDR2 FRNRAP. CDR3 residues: CAINKPPSPDTQYF. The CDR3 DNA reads TGTGCTATCAACAAACCCCCTTCCCCAGATACGCAGTATTTT.

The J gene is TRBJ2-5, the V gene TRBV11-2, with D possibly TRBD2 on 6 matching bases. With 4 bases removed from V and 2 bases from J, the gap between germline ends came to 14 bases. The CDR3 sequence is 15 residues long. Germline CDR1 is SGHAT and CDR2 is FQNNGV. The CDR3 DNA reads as TGTGCCAGCAGCTCTAATTTGGGGGGTCAAGAGACCCAGTACTTC. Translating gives CASSSNLGGQETQYF.

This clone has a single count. CDR3 nucleotide sequence: TGTGCCAAAAGGCCCAGCATCCTAGCGGGAGAACCAGATACGCAGTATTTT. Encoded protein: CAKRPSILAGEPDTQYF. The rearrangement uses TRBV2 and TRBJ2-3; TRBD2 agrees at 10 bases. The CDR3 runs to 17 residues. Trimming cost V 10 bases and J 4 bases; bases outside gene matches: 17. CDR1 and CDR2 (germline): SNHLY, FYNNEI.

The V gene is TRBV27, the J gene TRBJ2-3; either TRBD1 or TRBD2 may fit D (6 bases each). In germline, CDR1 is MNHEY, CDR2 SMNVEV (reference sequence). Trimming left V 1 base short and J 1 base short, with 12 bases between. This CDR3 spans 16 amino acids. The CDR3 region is CASSLYGGFRTDTQYF. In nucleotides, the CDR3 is TGTGCCAGCAGTTTATACGGGGGCTTTCGCACAGATACGCAGTATTTT.

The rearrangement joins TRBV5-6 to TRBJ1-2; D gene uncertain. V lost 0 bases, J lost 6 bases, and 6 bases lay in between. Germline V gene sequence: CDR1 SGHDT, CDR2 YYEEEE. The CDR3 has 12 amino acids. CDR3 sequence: CASSLDSDGYTF. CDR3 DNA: TGTGCCAGCAGCTTGGATAGTGATGGCTACACCTTC.

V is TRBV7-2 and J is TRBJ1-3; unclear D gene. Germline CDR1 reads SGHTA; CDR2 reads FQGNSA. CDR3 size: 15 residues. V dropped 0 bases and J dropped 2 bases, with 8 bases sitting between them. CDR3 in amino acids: CASSLAALTGNTIYF. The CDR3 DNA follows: TGTGCCAGCAGCTTAGCGGCCCTGACTGGAAACACCATATATTTT.

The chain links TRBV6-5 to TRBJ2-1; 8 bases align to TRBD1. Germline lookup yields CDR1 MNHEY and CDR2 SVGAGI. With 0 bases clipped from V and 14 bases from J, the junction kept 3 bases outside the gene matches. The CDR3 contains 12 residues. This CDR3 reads CASSYSGTGEFF. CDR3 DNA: TGTGCCAGCAGTTACTCCGGGACAGGAGAGTTCTTC.

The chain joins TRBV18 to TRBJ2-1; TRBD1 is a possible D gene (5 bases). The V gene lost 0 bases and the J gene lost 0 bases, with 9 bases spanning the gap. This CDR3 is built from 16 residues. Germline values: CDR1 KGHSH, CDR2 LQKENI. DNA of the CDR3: TGTGCCAGCTCACCACCGTGGGGCTTCTCCTACAATGAGCAGTTCTTC. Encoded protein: CASSPPWGFSYNEQFF.

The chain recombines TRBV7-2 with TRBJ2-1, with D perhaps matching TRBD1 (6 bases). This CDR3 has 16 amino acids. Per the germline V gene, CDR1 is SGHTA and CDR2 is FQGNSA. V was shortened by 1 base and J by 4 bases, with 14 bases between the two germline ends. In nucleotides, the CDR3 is TGTGCCAGCAGCTTAGGTGGGGGCGTATCTTACAATGAGCAGTTCTTC. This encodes CASSLGGGVSYNEQFF.

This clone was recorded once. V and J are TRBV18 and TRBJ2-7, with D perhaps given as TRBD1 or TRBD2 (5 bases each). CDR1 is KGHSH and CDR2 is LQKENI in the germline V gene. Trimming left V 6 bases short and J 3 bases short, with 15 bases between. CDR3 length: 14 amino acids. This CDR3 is CASSPGTTDYEQYF. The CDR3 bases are TGTGCCAGCTCCCCCGGGACGACGGACTACGAGCAGTACTTC.

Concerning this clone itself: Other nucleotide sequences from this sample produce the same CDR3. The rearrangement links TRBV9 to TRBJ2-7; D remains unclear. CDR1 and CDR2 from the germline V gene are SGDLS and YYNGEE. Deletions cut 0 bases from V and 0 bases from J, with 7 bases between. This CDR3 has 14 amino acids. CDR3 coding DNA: TGTGCCAGCAGCGTAGAGGGCGGCTCCTACGAGCAGTACTTC. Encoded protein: CASSVEGGSYEQYF.

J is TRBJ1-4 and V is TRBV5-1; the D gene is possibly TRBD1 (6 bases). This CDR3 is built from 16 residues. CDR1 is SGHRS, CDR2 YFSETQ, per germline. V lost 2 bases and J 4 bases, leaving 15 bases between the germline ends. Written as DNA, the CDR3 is TGCGCCAGCAGCTTTTCAGGGACACAGGGTAATGAAAAACTGTTTTTT. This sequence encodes CASSFSGTQGNEKLFF. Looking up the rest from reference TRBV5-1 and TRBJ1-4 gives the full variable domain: KAGVTQTPRYLIKTRGQQVTLSCSPISGHRSVSWYQQTPGQGLQFLFEYFSETQRNKGNFPGRFSGRQFSNSRSEMNVSTLELGDSALYLCASSFSGTQGNEKLFFGSGTQLSVL.

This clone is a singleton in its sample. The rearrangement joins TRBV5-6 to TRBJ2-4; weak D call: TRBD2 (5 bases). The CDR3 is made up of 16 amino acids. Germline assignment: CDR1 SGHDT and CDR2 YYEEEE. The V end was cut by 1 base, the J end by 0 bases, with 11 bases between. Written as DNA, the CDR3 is TGTGCCAGCAGCTTGTACGGAGGTTCAGCCAAAAACATTCAGTACTTC. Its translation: CASSLYGGSAKNIQYF.

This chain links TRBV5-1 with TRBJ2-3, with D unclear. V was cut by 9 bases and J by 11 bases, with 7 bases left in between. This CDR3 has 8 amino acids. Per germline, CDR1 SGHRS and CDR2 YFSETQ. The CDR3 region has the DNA TGCGCCATCCACCGGCAGTATTTT. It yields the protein CAIHRQYF.